This entry describes one T cell receptor beta chain. This clonotype was counted between two and nine times. Its target antigen remains unknown. Qualities for individual bases were not recorded, and no much larger clone is one base off. The sequencer listed for this sample is Illumina HiSeq 1500. The public reads were run again by TCRdb, first through fastp at Q25 and then through MiXCR, and only productive beta chains were kept. For every CDR3 protein sequence, its rows merge into one entry that carries the most common genes and DNA. Within this sample are around 710,000 distinct CDR3 sequences, with 25% to 30% of them counted one time only. The ten largest clones represent 13% of the sample. Reading the label with the study, this specimen's treatment or condition is: in vitro stimulation with specific CMV peptide epitopes to enrich CMV-specific T cells. The data originate from a study of T cell repertoires in cytomegalovirus infection (dated by TCRdb to the late 2010s). Describing the broader study: The peptide stimulations were aimed at well-studied HLA-B-restricted epitopes as well as recently identified HLA-C-restricted CMV epitopes, whose presentation resists viral immunomodulation. Donor HLA type was relevant to the analysis, as public TCR beta signatures indicated carriage of CMV infection together with the matching HLA type. Study-wide findings and limitations: In the ex vivo response, HLA-C-restricted CMV-specific TCR beta clonotypes were dominant, and in two of eight donors the single most frequent clonotype came from this HLA-C-restricted group. In both this cohort and an independent cohort of 352 donors, the cumulative frequency of public TCR beta family members distinguished carriers of CMV infection plus the relevant HLA type.

CDR1 and CDR2 (DFQATT, SNEGSKA) derive from the germline V gene (reference sequence). The cysteine opens and the phenylalanine closes a CDR3 of 15 amino acids. CDR3 DNA only is kept here, 45 bases in frame from base 1. The V end loses 5 bases and the J end loses 1 base, and a stretch of 17 bases separates them. The receptor comes from a human donor in good health (CMV status not recorded). Some clones in this sample may be carry-over from other donors' samples. Sample: cultured CD8+ T cells from PBMCs, taken from culture after CMV antigen stimulation. The rearranged segments are TRBV20-1 and TRBJ1-2, with the identity of the D gene unclear. The CDR3 region reads CSAAPPHLINYGYTF. The sequence in DNA is TGCAGTGCTGCCCCCCCCCACCTCATTAACTATGGCTACACCTTC.